This TCR beta chain comes out of a study of control samples from healthy donors and cancer patients. Clones were read by immunoSEQ multiplex PCR, and TCRdb kept only the in-frame ones, dropping some. The repertoire holds 60,000 to 65,000 clones, with approximately 85% as singletons. Specimen: blood. This TCR came from a man aged 35 to 55 in good health.

DNA for the CDR3: TGTGCCAGCAGCCAATTTAATTTCGGACTGGATTATGGCTACACCTTC. It is translated as CASSQFNFGLDYGYTF. The J gene is TRBJ1-2, the V gene TRBV3-1 (or the pseudogene TRBV3-2), with D unclear. There are 16 residues in the CDR3. Germline V gene sequence: CDR1 LGHDT, CDR2 YNNKEL (reference sequence). The V end lost 2 bases, the J end lost 5 bases, and 18 bases lay between the germline ends.